The 5 T cell receptor beta chains below were found in one sample sequenced in a study of cytomegalovirus exposure and HLA in healthy donors. 60 Vbeta and 13 Jbeta primers were used in PCR. Method: immunoSEQ multiplex PCR; TCRdb's copy keeps in-frame clones and lacks some. The data show about 98,000 clones, with around 68% seen just once and 2% to 2.5% held by the top ten. Sequenced material: PBMCs. The source of these receptors is a man in his fifties or sixties in good health and CMV-seronegative.

The V gene is TRBV7-2, the J gene TRBJ2-7, with 9 bases aligning to TRBD1. Trimming cost V 5 bases and J 3 bases; bases outside gene matches: 5. Per germline, CDR1 SGHTA and CDR2 FQGNSA. The CDR3 spans 14 residues. This CDR3 is CASSRPGQGYEQYF. CDR3 nucleotides: TGTGCCAGCAGCCGCCCGGGACAGGGCTACGAGCAGTACTTC. Together with reference TRBV7-2 and TRBJ2-7, the CDR3 gives the full variable domain: GAGVSQSPSNKVTEKGKDVELRCDPISGHTALYWYRQSLGQGLEFLIYFQGNSAPDKSGLPSDRFSAERTGGSVSTLTIQRTQQEDSAVYLCASSRPGQGYEQYFGPGTRLTVT.

The chain couples TRBV28 to TRBJ1-5; a weak D match, TRBD1 (5 bases). V was pared by 7 bases and J by 6 bases, with 16 bases between. This CDR3 is built from 14 residues. Germline CDR1 MDHEN, CDR2 SYDVKM. The CDR3 is CASMTGLGTQPQHF. The CDR3 bases are TGTGCCAGCATGACGGGACTTGGGACTCAGCCCCAGCATTTT.

This CDR3 is CASSPQQGGVGSPQHF. CDR3 DNA: TGTGCCAGCTCACCACAACAGGGCGGTGTCGGATCGCCCCAGCATTTT. The chain joins TRBV18 to TRBJ1-5; TRBD1 might be the D (6 bases). Per germline, CDR1 KGHSH and CDR2 LQKENI. Trimming stripped 1 base from V and 9 bases from J, with 19 bases between. The CDR3 consists of 16 residues.

The CDR3 DNA reads as TGTGCCAGCAGTTCCATACGAGGACAGGGCGGACTAGCGAGGAATGAGCAGTACTTC. Its protein is CASSSIRGQGGLARNEQYF. V and J are TRBV2 and TRBJ2-7; a weak D match, TRBD2 (9 bases). The germline V gene encodes CDR1 SNHLY and CDR2 FYNNEI. This CDR3 contains 19 residues. Trimming removed 5 bases from V and 7 bases from J, with 33 bases in between. The complete variable domain, with remaining parts taken from reference TRBV2 and TRBJ2-7, reads EPEVTQTPSHQVTQMGQEVILRCVPISNHLYFYWYRQILGQKVEFLVSFYNNEISEKSEIFDDQFSVERPDGSNFTLKIRSTKLEDSAMYFCASSSIRGQGGLARNEQYFGPGTRLTVT.

This chain connects TRBV11-2 to TRBJ1-6; D might be TRBD1 (6 bases). This CDR3 is built from 16 residues. Germline V lookup: CDR1 SGHAT, CDR2 FQNNGV. V was shortened by 5 bases and J by 7 bases, with 18 bases between the two germline ends. The CDR3: CASSVGGGGRNSPLHF. The CDR3 nucleotides read TGTGCCAGCAGCGTAGGTGGGGGCGGACGGAATTCACCCCTCCACTTT.